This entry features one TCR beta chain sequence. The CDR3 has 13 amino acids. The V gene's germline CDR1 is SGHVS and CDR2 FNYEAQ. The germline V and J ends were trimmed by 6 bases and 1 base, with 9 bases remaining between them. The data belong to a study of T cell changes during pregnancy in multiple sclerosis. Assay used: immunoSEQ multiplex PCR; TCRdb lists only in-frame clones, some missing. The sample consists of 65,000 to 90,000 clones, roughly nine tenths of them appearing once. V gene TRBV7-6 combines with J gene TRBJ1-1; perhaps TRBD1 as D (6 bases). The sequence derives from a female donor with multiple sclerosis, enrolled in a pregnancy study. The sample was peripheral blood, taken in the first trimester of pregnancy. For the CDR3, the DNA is TGTGCCAGCAGAGGACAGCCGAACACTGAAGCTTTCTTT. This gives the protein CASRGQPNTEAFF.